These 22 T cell receptor beta chains share one sample of origin, sequenced in a study of T cells expressing NK-cell markers. TCRdb re-called the 5' RACE reads; every CDR3 protein appears as one record, without DNA. The data show hundreds of thousands of distinct CDR3 sequences, and the top ten clones hold about 5.2%. Sequenced input: blood T cells: a sorted CD56 or NKG2C T cell subset, CD4+ or CD8+ T cells, or bulk PBMC T cells (not recorded which). These receptors originate from a man aged 18-70 years in good health.

This chain links TRBV2 with TRBJ2-2; TCRdb selects TRBD2, and the lack of DNA leaves this call unchecked. CDR1 SNHLY and CDR2 FYNNEI come from the germline V gene. The CDR3 runs 15 residues. This CDR3 reads CASSARGVGTGELFF.

This chain joins TRBV5-1 and TRBJ1-3. Germline V gene data show CDR1 as SGHRS and CDR2 as YFSETQ. This CDR3 spans 15 amino acids. The CDR3 region is CASSLASGAGNTIYF.

The chain couples TRBV5-1 to TRBJ2-1; the TCRdb call, TRBD1, lacks DNA for checking. The CDR3 totals 16 residues. Germline V gene lookup returns CDR1 SGHRS and CDR2 YFSETQ. This CDR3 reads CASSLTGGLSYNEQFF.

The V call is TRBV6-1, the J call TRBJ1-1; TCRdb's assignment of TRBD1 cannot be checked, as there is no DNA. This CDR3 is 15 amino acids long. The germline gives CDR1 MNHNS, CDR2 SASEGT. The CDR3 reads CASKWTGGSDTEAFF.

J is TRBJ2-7 and V is TRBV10-3. The CDR3 totals 12 residues. Germline V gives CDR1 ENHRY, CDR2 SYGVKD. The chain's CDR3 is CAISAGSYEQYF.

V usage is TRBV18 and J usage is TRBJ2-7; TCRdb outputs TRBD1, but without DNA this stays unchecked. This CDR3 comprises 15 residues. The germline gives CDR1 KGHSH, CDR2 LQKENI. The CDR3: CASSPPGTGRMEQYF.

V gene TRBV9 combines with J gene TRBJ2-1; without DNA, the TCRdb call of TRBD2 cannot be checked. This CDR3 contains 18 residues. Germline loops: CDR1 SGDLS, CDR2 YYNGEE. CDR3 loop: CASSVGPFSGGAENEQFF.

V is TRBV11-2 and J is TRBJ1-3. CDR1 is SGHAT, CDR2 FQNNGV, per germline. The CDR3 totals 16 residues. CDR3 protein: CASSLDLAAGRNTIYF.

This chain joins TRBV15 and TRBJ1-6. The CDR3 contains 13 residues. The germline CDR1 and CDR2 sequences are LNHNV and YYDKDF (reference sequence). CDR3: CATTNSYNSPLHF. Supplemented by reference TRBV15 and TRBJ1-6, the full variable domain reads DAMVIQNPRYQVTQFGKPVTLSCSQTLNHNVMYWYQQKSSQAPKLLFHYYDKDFNNEADTPDNFQSRRPNTSFCFLDIRSPGLGDTAMYLCATTNSYNSPLHFGNGTRLTVT.

This chain links TRBV9 with TRBJ1-2. Germline values: CDR1 SGDLS, CDR2 YYNGEE. This CDR3 is 13 amino acids long. CDR3 residues: CASSVVWGSGYTF. Together with reference TRBV9 and TRBJ1-2, the CDR3 gives the full variable domain: DSGVTQTPKHLITATGQRVTLRCSPRSGDLSVYWYQQSLDQGLQFLIQYYNGEERAKGNILERFSAQQFPDLHSELNLSSLELGDSALYFCASSVVWGSGYTFGSGTRLTVV.

CDR3 in amino acids: CASSINRHNYGYTF. V and J are TRBV19 and TRBJ1-2. CDR3 length equals 14 residues. CDR1 and CDR2 from the germline V gene are LNHDA and SQIVND (reference sequence).

This sequence joins TRBV27 and TRBJ1-3. Looked up from germline, CDR1 is MNHEY and CDR2 is SMNVEV (reference sequence). CDR3 length: 15 amino acids. CDR3 sequence reads: CASSLYGHSGNTIYF.

The gene calls are TRBV11-1 and TRBJ2-3; TCRdb's D call of TRBD2 is untestable without DNA. In germline, CDR1 is SGHAT, CDR2 FQDESV (reference sequence). The CDR3 is 18 amino acids. The CDR3 loop reads CASSFFLTSGGNTDTQYF.

The chain is built from TRBV7-9 and TRBJ2-7; absent DNA, TCRdb's TRBD1 call cannot be checked. Germline V gene lookup returns CDR1 SEHNR and CDR2 FQNEAQ (reference sequence). The CDR3 runs to 14 residues. The CDR3 reads CASSFPGQMVEQYF. The variable domain in full, with the rest retrieved from reference TRBV7-9 and TRBJ2-7, is DTGVSQNPRHKITKRGQNVTFRCDPISEHNRLYWYRQTLGQGPEFLTYFQNEAQLEKSRLLSDRFSAERPKGSFSTLEIQRTEQGDSAMYLCASSFPGQMVEQYFGPGTRLTVT.

The rearrangement links TRBV6-5 to TRBJ2-7; with no DNA, the TCRdb D assignment of TRBD2 cannot be verified. Germline CDR1 is MNHEY and CDR2 is SVGAGI. The CDR3 loop spans 15 amino acids. The CDR3 sequence is CASSSNSPYYYEQYF.

This CDR3 reads CASSGVARTQEFF. The genes are TRBV6-1 and TRBJ2-1; there is no DNA to check the TCRdb D call of TRBD2. This CDR3 region has 13 residues. Per germline, CDR1 MNHNS and CDR2 SASEGT.

The rearrangement links TRBV12-3 or TRBV12-4 to TRBJ1-1; TCRdb proposes TRBD1, but this gene call is untestable without DNA. This CDR3 region has 15 residues. The CDR3 sequence: CASTPNPPYRIEAFF.

The rearrangement joins TRBV20-1 to TRBJ2-7; TCRdb proposes TRBD1, but this gene call is untestable without DNA. Looked up from germline, CDR1 is DFQATT and CDR2 is SNEGSKA (reference sequence). The CDR3 runs 17 residues. CDR3 in amino acids: CSAARQGATLARYEQYF.

The chain links TRBV12-3 or TRBV12-4 to TRBJ1-1; TCRdb calls TRBD1, which cannot be checked without DNA. This CDR3 is 16 amino acids long. CDR3: CASSSRNSHMNTEAFF.

V usage is TRBV30 and J usage is TRBJ1-6; the D call from TCRdb, TRBD1, cannot be confirmed without DNA. Germline CDR1 reads GTSNPN; CDR2 reads SVGIG (reference sequence). The CDR3 contains 13 residues. Here the CDR3 reads CAWMGGRFSPLHF.

The rearrangement uses TRBV11-2 and TRBJ2-2. Germline V gene lookup returns CDR1 SGHAT and CDR2 FQNNGV. This CDR3 comprises 17 residues. The CDR3: CASSLARTTANTGELFF.

The V gene is TRBV5-5, the J gene TRBJ1-2; TCRdb's assignment of TRBD1 cannot be checked, as there is no DNA. This CDR3 is 15 amino acids long. Germline lookup yields CDR1 SGHKS and CDR2 YYEKEE (reference sequence). CDR3 amino acids: CASSSTGTAYYGYTF.